These T cell receptor beta chains were read from a single sample in a study of T cells in localized non-small cell lung cancer. Profiling relied on immunoSEQ multiplex PCR, and the TCRdb table lists in-frame clones only, not all of them. The sample holds some 2,000 clones, approximately 25% seen once. The sample here was lung tumor tissue, taken before any cancer treatment. The receptor source for this set is a woman aged 40 to 75 with stage III squamous cell lung carcinoma. The CDR3 runs from the conserved cysteine through the conserved F or W.

v_call	j_call	cdr3_length	cdr3_aa
TRBV6-8	TRBJ2-3	14	CASRKRDYTDTQYF
TRBV19	TRBJ1-6	14	CASSIHLGGSPLHF
TRBV30	TRBJ1-3	15	CAWTRMDTVVNTIYF
TRBV6-8	TRBJ2-6	17	CASISDRGGAGANVLTF
TRBV30	TRBJ2-2	14	CAWEGGANTGELFF
TRBV11-3	TRBJ1-3	15	CASRPRTGQGDTIYF
TRBV11-3	TRBJ1-1	14	CASSLPPGNTEAFF
TRBV18	TRBJ1-4	14	CASSPGTTSEKLFF
TRBV30	TRBJ2-2	13	CAWSKQNTGELFF
TRBV11-3	TRBJ2-3	17	CASSLILRGAHTDTQYF
TRBV11-3	TRBJ1-3	14	CASSLGGEGNTIYF
TRBV11-3	TRBJ2-1	15	CASSLVGGGTDEQFF
TRBV6-8	TRBJ1-6	19	CASIRPNSPGGYINSPLHF
TRBV11-3	TRBJ1-3	15	CASRPSRTSGNTIYF
TRBV1	TRBJ1-5	16	CASSQSGQGGNQPQHF
TRBV5-1	TRBJ1-4	15	CASSPSGGWNEKLFF
TRBV23-1	TRBJ2-7	17	CASSQIGSTKISYEQYF
TRBV9	TRBJ2-2	16	CASSPGDSGVFGELFF
TRBV6-8	TRBJ2-5	13	CASRTFHQETQYF
TRBV30	TRBJ1-2	13	CAWSLGGTYGYTF
TRBV28	TRBJ1-6	14	CASSPGQSGSPLHF
TRBV6-8	TRBJ2-3	13	CASSSLDTDTQYF
TRBV30	TRBJ1-2	16	CAWSRRTGVILYGYTF
TRBV7-8	TRBJ1-5	16	CASRTILQGEHQPQHF
TRBV4-1	TRBJ1-1	15	CASSQSDRVETEAFF
TRBV12-5	TRBJ1-5	14	CASGLLGANQPQHF
TRBV1	TRBJ1-2	13	CASGVGGTYGYTF
TRBV1	TRBJ2-5	15	CASSQGSTTRETQYF
TRBV6-8	TRBJ2-7	12	CASSATGDEQYF
TRBV6-8	TRBJ1-2	13	CASSPDKSYGYTF
TRBV6-8	TRBJ1-6	15	CASSSPIGNNSPLHF
TRBV29-1	TRBJ1-1	12	CSVLTGNTEAFF
TRBV9	TRBJ2-5	16	CASSVGAGDVQETQYF
TRBV18	TRBJ1-1	13	CASSDQGDTEAFF
TRBV6-8	TRBJ1-4	14	CAPGRDRANEKLFF
TRBV5-1	TRBJ1-2	14	CASSVAGTNYGYTF
TRBV11-3	TRBJ2-1	14	CASSLPYPGDEQFF
TRBV11-3	TRBJ2-3	17	CASSLGRGASGADTQYF
TRBV28	TRBJ1-2	16	CASRGVFGGQYYGYTF
TRBV30	TRBJ2-5	14	CAWSPLEYQETQYF
TRBV1	TRBJ2-6	15	CTSSTGCSRANVLTF
TRBV6-8	TRBJ2-5	13	CASSIQRQETQYF
TRBV23-1	TRBJ1-3	15	CAGGAKSGLGNTIYF
TRBV9	TRBJ2-1	15	CASSPTSGAYNEQFF
TRBV5-1	TRBJ1-3	16	CASSLGGGIGGDTIYF
TRBV2	TRBJ2-7	16	CASLTGTGGYFYEQYF
TRBV11-3	TRBJ2-7	18	CASSLEGRGSSNVYEQYF
TRBV10-2	TRBJ2-1	14	CASSVTSGYNEQFF
TRBV11-3	TRBJ1-2	17	CASSSKPGQGSVYGYTF
TRBV6-8	TRBJ1-5	17	CASSYAIGQSIGGPQHF
TRBV11-1	TRBJ1-2	15	CASSHSSPGFYGYTF